The 25 T cell receptor beta chains below come from one sample, sequenced in a study of shared clonotypes between healthy human individuals. TCRdb's copy holds only in-frame clones and misses some; the assay was immunoSEQ multiplex PCR. Here the sample spans 2.3 million or so clones, more than 85% being singletons. Sequencing used naive CD4+ T cells from PBMCs. The subset was: CD45RA+ positively selected. The receptor source for this set is a man aged 18 to 30 in good health. Some clones in this sample may be carry-over from other donors' samples.

Comments on this clone: At the DNA level, this CDR3 is encoded by other sequences in the same sample as well. The chain carries TRBV28 and TRBJ1-1, with 7 bases lining up with TRBD1. Per germline, CDR1 MDHEN and CDR2 SYDVKM. CDR3 length: 14 residues. J was trimmed by 0 bases and V by 4 bases; bases with no gene match: 2. CDR3 in DNA: TGTGCCAGCAGTTCGGGGACAGTGAACACTGAAGCTTTCTTT. It specifies CASSSGTVNTEAFF. The full variable domain, completed using reference TRBV28 and TRBJ1-1, is DVKVTQSSRYLVKRTGEKVFLECVQDMDHENMFWYRQDPGLGLRLIYFSYDVKMKEKGDIPEGYSVSREKKERFSLILESASTNQTSMYLCASSSGTVNTEAFFGQGTRLTVV.

This chain uses TRBV18 with TRBJ2-5, with D perhaps matching TRBD2 (6 bases). This CDR3 has 14 residues. V lost 2 bases and J 5 bases, leaving 12 bases between the germline ends. Germline-derived CDR1 and CDR2 are KGHSH and LQKENI. The CDR3 is CASSPADGGETQYF. The CDR3 DNA follows: TGTGCCAGCTCACCAGCGGATGGGGGGGAGACCCAGTACTTC.

The count of this clone is one. The rearrangement uses TRBV11-2 and TRBJ1-5, with D perhaps matching TRBD1 (6 bases). Germline values: CDR1 SGHAT, CDR2 FQNNGV. This CDR3 spans 15 amino acids. V was shortened by 1 base and J by 4 bases, with 11 bases between the two germline ends. The CDR3 bases are TGTGCCAGCAGCTTAGGGACAGCCCATAATCAGCCCCAGCATTTT. This codes for CASSLGTAHNQPQHF.

The rearrangement uses TRBV6-1 and TRBJ1-2; D is possibly TRBD1 (5 bases). Trimming took 1 base from V and 6 from J, leaving 15 bases between them. CDR1 MNHNS and CDR2 SASEGT come from the germline V gene. There are 15 residues in the CDR3. The CDR3 loop is CASSEGWTRIDGYTF. The CDR3 nucleotides read TGTGCCAGCAGTGAAGGGTGGACACGGATAGATGGCTACACCTTC.

V usage is TRBV28 and J usage is TRBJ1-2, with D unresolved. With 7 bases removed from V and 2 bases from J, the gap between germline ends came to 11 bases. This CDR3 is built from 13 residues. Germline V lookup: CDR1 MDHEN, CDR2 SYDVKM. CDR3 in amino acids: CASTDRRNYGYTF. DNA of the CDR3: TGTGCCAGCACGGACCGACGAAACTATGGCTACACCTTC.

This sequence joins TRBV7-9 and TRBJ1-1, with D unresolved. The CDR3 has 12 amino acids. Germline lookup yields CDR1 SEHNR and CDR2 FQNEAQ (reference sequence). V was clipped by 1 base and J by 6 bases, with 6 bases between them. The CDR3 loop reads CASSLGVSEAFF. The CDR3 nucleotides read TGTGCCAGCAGCTTAGGAGTGTCTGAAGCTTTCTTT.

A note on this clone: This same CDR3 is encoded by further DNA sequences in the sample. This chain joins TRBV6-5 and TRBJ1-3, with 7 bases matching TRBD1. Germline CDR1 MNHEY, CDR2 SVGAGI. The CDR3 spans 15 residues. The J segment lost 0 bases and the V segment lost 6 bases, leaving 5 bases of the junction unmatched. CDR3 residues: CASRRTGDSGNTIYF. CDR3 nucleotide sequence: TGTGCCAGCAGGCGAACAGGGGACTCTGGAAACACCATATATTTT.

This chain uses TRBV9 with TRBJ2-3; 10 nucleotides align to TRBD2. The CDR3 loop spans 15 amino acids. Looked up from germline, CDR1 is SGDLS and CDR2 is YYNGEE. J gave up 6 bases and V 2 bases, and 6 bases lay outside the gene matches. The DNA for the CDR3 is TGTGCCAGCAGCGTTGCAGCGGGAGGGTGGGATACGCAGTATTTT. The encoded protein is CASSVAAGGWDTQYF. Combining the CDR3 with reference TRBV9 and TRBJ2-3 gives the whole variable domain DSGVTQTPKHLITATGQRVTLRCSPRSGDLSVYWYQQSLDQGLQFLIQYYNGEERAKGNILERFSAQQFPDLHSELNLSSLELGDSALYFCASSVAAGGWDTQYFGPGTRLTVL.

The chain couples TRBV11-1 to TRBJ2-5; 8 nucleotides match TRBD2. Germline V gives CDR1 SGHAT, CDR2 FQDESV (reference sequence). CDR3 size: 15 residues. With 5 bases clipped from V and 4 bases from J, the junction kept 9 bases outside the gene matches. The CDR3 protein is CASSPHGTRIETQYF. CDR3 nucleotides: TGTGCCAGCAGCCCACACGGGACTAGGATAGAGACCCAGTACTTC. Drawing the rest from reference TRBV11-1 and TRBJ2-5, the complete variable domain is EAEVAQSPRYKITEKSQAVAFWCDPISGHATLYWYRQILGQGPELLVQFQDESVVDDSQLPKDRFSAERLKGVDSTLKIQPAELGDSAMYLCASSPHGTRIETQYFGPGTRLLVL.

This clone has just one count. V gene TRBV19 combines with J gene TRBJ1-1, with D perhaps TRBD1 (6 bases). Germline CDR1 reads LNHDA; CDR2 reads SQIVND (reference sequence). V was shortened by 6 bases and J by 0 bases, with 14 bases between the two germline ends. This CDR3 spans 15 amino acids. CDR3 residues: CASRPTGPLNTEAFF. The CDR3 nucleotides are TGTGCCAGTAGACCAACAGGGCCCCTGAACACTGAAGCTTTCTTT. The entire variable domain, with the rest obtained from reference TRBV19 and TRBJ1-1, is as follows: DGGITQSPKYLFRKEGQNVTLSCEQNLNHDAMYWYRQDPGQGLRLIYYSQIVNDFQKGDIAEGYSVSREKKESFPLTVTSAQKNPTAFYLCASRPTGPLNTEAFFGQGTRLTVV.

This chain connects TRBV14 to TRBJ2-1; D is possibly TRBD1 (6 bases). The CDR3 is 16 amino acids. Trimming removed 2 bases at V and 2 bases at J, with 13 bases between. The germline V gene encodes CDR1 SGHDN and CDR2 FVKESK. CDR3 region: CASSQTHGTTYNEQFF. The DNA of the CDR3 is TGTGCCAGCAGCCAAACCCACGGGACAACCTACAATGAGCAGTTCTTC.

This chain uses TRBV6-1 with TRBJ1-2, with 8 bases that match TRBD1. Trimming cost V 4 bases and J 7 bases; bases outside gene matches: 8. The CDR3 totals 14 residues. Germline CDR1 is MNHNS and CDR2 is SASEGT. CDR3 amino acids: CASSGGQVNGGYTF. The CDR3, as DNA: TGTGCCAGCAGTGGGGGACAGGTCAACGGTGGCTACACCTTC.

The chain couples TRBV4-2 to TRBJ2-2, with D uncertain. The V gene lost 1 base and the J gene lost 2 bases, with 11 bases spanning the gap. The CDR3 is 16 residues long. Germline V lookup: CDR1 LGHNA, CDR2 YNFKEQ. CDR3 amino acids: CASSQAGEPNTGELFF. CDR3 nucleotide sequence: TGTGCCAGCAGCCAAGCTGGAGAACCAAACACCGGGGAGCTGTTTTTT.

The V and J genes are TRBV6-5 and TRBJ1-6; D gene uncertain. The length of the CDR3 is 10 residues. Trimming stripped 8 bases from V and 9 bases from J, with 5 bases between. Germline V gives CDR1 MNHEY, CDR2 SVGAGI. The CDR3 bases are TGTGCCAGCGGAGGTTCACCCCTCCACTTT. Its protein product is CASGGSPLHF.

V and J are TRBV5-1 and TRBJ2-7; TRBD2 aligns across 12 bases. Looked up from germline, CDR1 is SGHRS and CDR2 is YFSETQ. The CDR3 is 15 residues long. The V gene end was trimmed by 0 bases and the J gene end by 5 bases; junction bases not matched to a gene: 3. The CDR3 protein is CASSLGRLAGDEQYF. CDR3 nucleotide sequence: TGCGCCAGCAGCTTGGGCCGACTAGCGGGAGACGAGCAGTACTTC.

This chain uses TRBV20-1 with TRBJ2-3; D gene ambiguous. This CDR3 contains 10 residues. Trimming stripped 4 bases from V and 8 bases from J, with 7 bases between. The germline CDR1 and CDR2 sequences are DFQATT and SNEGSKA (reference sequence). As DNA, the CDR3 is TGCAGTGCTATCCCCACTACGCAGTATTTT. The encoded protein is CSAIPTTQYF.

To note about this clone: Germline is not matched at one junction end, which may reflect a read error. The genes are TRBV18 and TRBJ2-7; D might be TRBD1 (5 bases). From germline, CDR1 is KGHSH and CDR2 LQKENI. CDR3 length equals 16 residues. The CDR3 DNA follows: TGTGCCACCTCACCCAGGGCAGGTGGTAGGGCCTACGAGCAGTACTTC. Translation gives CATSPRAGGRAYEQYF.

Of note for this clone: Other DNA sequences in the same sample also yield this CDR3. The chain links TRBV6-5 to TRBJ2-7; perhaps D is TRBD1 or TRBD2 (5 bases each). The CDR3 extends over 15 amino acids. Germline V lookup: CDR1 MNHEY, CDR2 SVGAGI. Trimming left V 0 bases short and J 2 bases short, with 11 bases between. CDR3 nucleotide sequence: TGTGCCAGCAGTTACTCGAGGGGCCCAGCCTACGAGCAGTACTTC. As protein: CASSYSRGPAYEQYF.

The V gene is TRBV7-6, the J gene TRBJ2-7, with 7 bases fitting TRBD2. This CDR3 region has 14 residues. Germline assignment: CDR1 SGHVS and CDR2 FNYEAQ. With V trimmed by 1 base and J by 6 bases, 6 bases remained unmatched. The CDR3 region is CASSLGEGRVEQYF. The CDR3 DNA follows: TGTGCCAGCAGCTTAGGGGAGGGCCGGGTCGAGCAGTACTTC.

This clone occurred a few times. Other DNA sequences in this sample translate to the same CDR3. The V gene is TRBV18, the J gene TRBJ1-5; 8 bases match TRBD1. V shed 2 bases and J 3 bases; nucleotides not matched to a gene: 3. Germline-derived CDR1 and CDR2 are KGHSH and LQKENI. The CDR3 loop spans 15 amino acids. The CDR3 bases are TGTGCCAGCTCACCATCGACAGGGGACAATCAGCCCCAGCATTTT. Translating gives CASSPSTGDNQPQHF.

This chain uses TRBV4-2 with TRBJ2-7; D unclear. Trimming cost V 1 base and J 2 bases, with 12 bases left between them. CDR1 and CDR2 from the germline V gene are LGHNA and YNFKEQ. CDR3 length: 15 residues. The CDR3 nucleotides read TGTGCCAGCAGCCAAGGGGCGGTAAGGACCTACGAGCAGTACTTC. Its protein product is CASSQGAVRTYEQYF.

V and J are TRBV28 and TRBJ1-2, with D unclear. The CDR3 consists of 12 residues. Trimming shortened V by 6 bases and J by 3 bases, and 8 bases separated the two germline ends. Germline lookup yields CDR1 MDHEN and CDR2 SYDVKM. The CDR3 here is CASRVADYGYTF. CDR3 DNA: TGTGCCAGCAGGGTGGCCGACTATGGCTACACCTTC.

The CDR3 loop reads CASGGPLQSLWSYEQYF. The CDR3 coding sequence is TGTGCCAGCGGAGGGCCTTTACAGAGCCTCTGGTCCTACGAGCAGTACTTC. The gene calls are TRBV27 and TRBJ2-7; D is perhaps TRBD2 (6 bases). Germline V CDR1 and CDR2: MNHEY, SMNVEV (reference sequence). V was trimmed by 8 bases and J by 1 base, leaving 24 bases between them. This CDR3 has 17 amino acids.

The genes are TRBV30 and TRBJ2-3; D is unclear. Germline CDR1 and CDR2: GTSNPN and SVGIG (reference sequence). The V end was cut by 5 bases, the J end by 6 bases, with 21 bases between. This CDR3 spans 15 amino acids. The CDR3 loop reads CAWVHRGIKSDTQYF. The CDR3 DNA reads TGTGCCTGGGTCCATCGCGGAATAAAGTCGGATACGCAGTATTTT.

Notes on this clone: The sample has other DNA sequences that encode this CDR3 too. The V gene is TRBV25-1, the J gene TRBJ1-6; D not resolved. The germline V and J ends were trimmed by 3 bases and 7 bases, with 10 bases remaining between them. Germline CDR1 is MGHDK and CDR2 is SYGVNS. There are 14 residues in the CDR3. The CDR3: CASSDTGRNSPLHF. The CDR3 coding sequence is TGTGCCAGCAGTGACACGGGCCGCAATTCACCCCTCCACTTT.